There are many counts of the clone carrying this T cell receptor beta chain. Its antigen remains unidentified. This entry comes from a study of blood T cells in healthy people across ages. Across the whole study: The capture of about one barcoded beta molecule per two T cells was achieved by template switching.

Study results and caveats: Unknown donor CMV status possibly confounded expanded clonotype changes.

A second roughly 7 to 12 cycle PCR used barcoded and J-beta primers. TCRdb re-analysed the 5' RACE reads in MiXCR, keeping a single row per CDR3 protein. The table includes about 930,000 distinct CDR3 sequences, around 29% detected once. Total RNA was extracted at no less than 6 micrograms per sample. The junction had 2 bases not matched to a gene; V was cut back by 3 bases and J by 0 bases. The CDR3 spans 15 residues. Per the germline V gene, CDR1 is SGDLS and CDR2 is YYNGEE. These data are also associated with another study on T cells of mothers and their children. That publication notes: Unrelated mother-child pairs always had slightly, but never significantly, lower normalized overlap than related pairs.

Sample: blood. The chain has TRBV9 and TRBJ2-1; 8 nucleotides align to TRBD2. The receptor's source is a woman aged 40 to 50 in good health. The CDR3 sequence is CASSAGGSSYNEQFF. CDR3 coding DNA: TGTGCCAGCAGCGCGGGGGGGAGCTCCTACAATGAGCAGTTCTTC.